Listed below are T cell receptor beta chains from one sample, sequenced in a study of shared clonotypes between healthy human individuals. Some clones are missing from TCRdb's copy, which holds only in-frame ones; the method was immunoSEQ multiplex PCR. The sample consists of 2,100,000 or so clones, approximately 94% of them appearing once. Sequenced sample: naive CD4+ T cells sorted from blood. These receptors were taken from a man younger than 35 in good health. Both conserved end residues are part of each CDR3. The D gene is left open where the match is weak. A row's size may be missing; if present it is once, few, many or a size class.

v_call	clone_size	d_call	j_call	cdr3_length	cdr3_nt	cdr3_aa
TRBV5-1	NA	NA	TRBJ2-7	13	TGCGCCAGCAGCTTTGGAGTGATCTACGAGCAGTACTTC	CASSFGVIYEQYF
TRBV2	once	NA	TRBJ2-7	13	TGTGCCAGCACCCAGGAGGCGGGATACGAGCAGTACTTC	CASTQEAGYEQYF
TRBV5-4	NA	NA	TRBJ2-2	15	TGTGCCAGCAGCTTGGAAGGCCTTAGCACCGGGGAGCTGTTTTTT	CASSLEGLSTGELFF
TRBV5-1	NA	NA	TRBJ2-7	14	TGCGCCAGCAGCTTGGAGGGTTTGATCTACGAGCAGTACTTC	CASSLEGLIYEQYF
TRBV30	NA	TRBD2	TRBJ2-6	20	TGTGCCTGGAGTGTTTTAAGGACTAGCGGGCCCTCGGGTGGGGCCAACGTCCTGACTTTC	CAWSVLRTSGPSGGANVLTF
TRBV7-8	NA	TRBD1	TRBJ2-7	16	TGTGCCAGCAGCTTCGGACAGGTCAAACTTTCCTACGAGCAGTACTTC	CASSFGQVKLSYEQYF
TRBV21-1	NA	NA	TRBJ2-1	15	TGTGCCAGCAGCATTCGGAGCCTATCCCGCAATGAGCAGTTCTTC	CASSIRSLSRNEQFF
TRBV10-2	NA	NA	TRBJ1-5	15	TGCGCCAGCAGTGAATGGGCAGGGGATAATCAGCCCCAGCATTTT	CASSEWAGDNQPQHF
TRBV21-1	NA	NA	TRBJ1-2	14	TGTGCCAGCAGCAAAGGGTACAGGAACTATGGCTACACCTTC	CASSKGYRNYGYTF
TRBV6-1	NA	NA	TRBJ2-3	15	TGTGCCAGCAGTGAAGCAGGGCGGTCCCGGGATACGCAGTATTTT	CASSEAGRSRDTQYF
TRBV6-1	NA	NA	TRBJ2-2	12	TGTGCCAGCCATTCCGATAGCGGGGAGCTGTTTTTT	CASHSDSGELFF
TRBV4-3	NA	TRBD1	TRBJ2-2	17	TGCGCCAGCAGCCAAGCCGCCCCGGGACAGGGGGCCGGGGAGCTGTTTTTT	CASSQAAPGQGAGELFF
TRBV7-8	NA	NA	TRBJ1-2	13	TGTGCCAGCAGCCCTCTGAACAACTATGGCTACACCTTC	CASSPLNNYGYTF
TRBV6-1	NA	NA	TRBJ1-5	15	TGTGCCAGCAGGCTCGGAGGGGCCGACAATCAGCCCCAGCATTTT	CASRLGGADNQPQHF
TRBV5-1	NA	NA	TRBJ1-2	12	TGCGCCAGCAGAAGGGCTGACTATGGCTACACCTTC	CASRRADYGYTF
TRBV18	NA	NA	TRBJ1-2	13	TGTGCCAGCTCGCCGGACAAGCCCTATGGCTACACCTTC	CASSPDKPYGYTF
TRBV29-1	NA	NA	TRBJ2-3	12	TGCAGCGTGGACGGGACAACAGATACGCAGTATTTT	CSVDGTTDTQYF
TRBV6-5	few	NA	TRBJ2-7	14	TGTGCCAGCAGGCAGGGTTTGGGGGTCTACGAGCAGTACTTC	CASRQGLGVYEQYF
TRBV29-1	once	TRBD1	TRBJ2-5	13	TGCAGCGGTGACAGGGTTATAGGGGAGACCCAGTACTTC	CSGDRVIGETQYF
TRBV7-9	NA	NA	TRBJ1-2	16	TGTGCCAGCAGCTTAGAAGTTCAAGGGGGAATAGATGGCTACACCTTC	CASSLEVQGGIDGYTF
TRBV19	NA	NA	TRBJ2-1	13	TGTGCCAGTACTGAGGGGACCAACAATGAGCAGTTCTTC	CASTEGTNNEQFF
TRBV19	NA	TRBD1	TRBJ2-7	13	TGTGCCAGTAGTATGACAGGGAACTACGAGCAGTACTTC	CASSMTGNYEQYF
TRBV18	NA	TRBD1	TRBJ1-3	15	TGTGCCAGCTCACTCGGGACAGGGTCGGGAAACACCATATATTTT	CASSLGTGSGNTIYF
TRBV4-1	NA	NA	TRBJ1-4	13	TGCGCCAGCAGCCTCTTGGGGGACTCATCGATGTTTTTT	CASSLLGDSSMFF
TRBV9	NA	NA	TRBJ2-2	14	TGTGCCAGCAGCGTGGGGAGGTGGACCGGGGAGCTGTTTTTT	CASSVGRWTGELFF
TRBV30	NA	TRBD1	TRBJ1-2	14	TGTGCCTGGAGTCGGAGGGGGCTTAACTATGGCTACACCTTC	CAWSRRGLNYGYTF
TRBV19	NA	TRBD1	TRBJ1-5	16	TGTGCCAGTAGTCCACACAGGGACAGGGGCAATCAGCCCCAGCATTTT	CASSPHRDRGNQPQHF
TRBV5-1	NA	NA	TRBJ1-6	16	TGCGCCAGCACAAGAAGGTGGCCAGGGGATAATTCACCCCTCCACTTT	CASTRRWPGDNSPLHF
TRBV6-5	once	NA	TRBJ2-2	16	TGTGCCAGCAGTTACTGGGTCGGGAGCCCCACCGGGGAGCTGTTTTTT	CASSYWVGSPTGELFF
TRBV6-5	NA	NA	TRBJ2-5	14	TGTGCCAGCAGTTACTCGAACTACCAAGAGACCCAGTACTTC	CASSYSNYQETQYF
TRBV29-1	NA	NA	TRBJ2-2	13	TGCAGCGTTGGGACTCTAAACACCGGGGAGCTGTTTTTT	CSVGTLNTGELFF
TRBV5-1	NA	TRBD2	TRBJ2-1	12	TGCGCCAGCAGCACAAGCGGGAGAGGGCAGTTCTTC	CASSTSGRGQFF
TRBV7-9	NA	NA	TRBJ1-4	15	TGTGCCAGCAGCTTAAAAGCAGGTTTACTTGAAAAACTGTTTTTT	CASSLKAGLLEKLFF
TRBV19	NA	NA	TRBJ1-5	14	TGTGCCAGTAGCCCCGGACGGAACAATCAGCCCCAGCATTTT	CASSPGRNNQPQHF
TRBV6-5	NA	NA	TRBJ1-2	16	TGTGCCAGCAGTTACTCGAAGGGGGTGGGTAACTATGGCTACACCTTC	CASSYSKGVGNYGYTF
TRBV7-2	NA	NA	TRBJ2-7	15	TGTGCCAGCAGCTTAGCTTGGGGGCCGTCCTACGAGCAGTACTTC	CASSLAWGPSYEQYF
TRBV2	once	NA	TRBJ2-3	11	TGTGCCAGCGGGGCTCTAGATACGCAGTATTTT	CASGALDTQYF
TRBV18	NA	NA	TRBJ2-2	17	TGTGCCAGCTCACCACCGACGGGGGGCCCTAACACCGGGGAGCTGTTTTTT	CASSPPTGGPNTGELFF
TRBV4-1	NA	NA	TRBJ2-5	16	TGCGCCAGCAGCCAAGCCCCAGGCTCGTACCAAGAGACCCAGTACTTC	CASSQAPGSYQETQYF
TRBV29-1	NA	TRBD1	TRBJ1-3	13	TGCAGCGTTGGGGGACAGGCTGGAAACACCATATATTTT	CSVGGQAGNTIYF
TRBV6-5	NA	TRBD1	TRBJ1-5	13	TGTGCCAGCAGTTACGGGACAGCTCAGCCCCAGCATTTT	CASSYGTAQPQHF
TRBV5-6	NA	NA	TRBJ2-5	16	TGTGCCAGCAGCTGGCCGGGTGGGGGAGCTGGGGAGACCCAGTACTTC	CASSWPGGGAGETQYF
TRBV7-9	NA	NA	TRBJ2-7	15	TGTGCCAGCAGCCCCCGACAGGTCACCTCCTACGAGCAGTACTTC	CASSPRQVTSYEQYF
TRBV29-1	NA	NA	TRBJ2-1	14	TGCAGCGTTGAAGATGGGTGGTCCTACAATGAGCAGTTCTTC	CSVEDGWSYNEQFF